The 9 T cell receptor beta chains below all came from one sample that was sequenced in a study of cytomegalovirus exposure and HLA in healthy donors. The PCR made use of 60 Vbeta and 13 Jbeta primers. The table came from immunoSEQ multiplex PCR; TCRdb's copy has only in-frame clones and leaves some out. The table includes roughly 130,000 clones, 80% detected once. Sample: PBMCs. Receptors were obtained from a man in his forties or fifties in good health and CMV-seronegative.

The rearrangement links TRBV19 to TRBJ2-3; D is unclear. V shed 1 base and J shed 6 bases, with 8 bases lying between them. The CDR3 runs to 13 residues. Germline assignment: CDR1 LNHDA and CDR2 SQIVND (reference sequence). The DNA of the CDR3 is TGTGCCAGTAGTATAGTCCTTTCCGATACGCAGTATTTT. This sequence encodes CASSIVLSDTQYF.

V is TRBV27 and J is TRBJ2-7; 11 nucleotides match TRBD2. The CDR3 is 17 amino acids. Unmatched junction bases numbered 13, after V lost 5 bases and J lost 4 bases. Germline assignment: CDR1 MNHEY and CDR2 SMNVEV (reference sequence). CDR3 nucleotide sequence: TGTGCCAGCAGTCGGACCCCCACCGGGACTAGCGGTTACGAGCAGTACTTC. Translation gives CASSRTPTGTSGYEQYF.

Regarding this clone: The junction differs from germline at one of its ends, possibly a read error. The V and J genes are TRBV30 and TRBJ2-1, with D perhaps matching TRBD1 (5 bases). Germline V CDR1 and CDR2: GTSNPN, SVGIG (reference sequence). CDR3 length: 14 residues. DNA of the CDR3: TGTGCCTGGACCCAGGGCTATTCCTACAATGGGCAGTTCTTC. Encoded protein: CAWTQGYSYNGQFF.

In nucleotides, the CDR3 is TGTGCCAGCAGAGCTACTAGCGGGAGTCTTACCGGGGAGCTGTTTTTT. It codes for CASRATSGSLTGELFF. The chain uses TRBV7-2 and TRBJ2-2; 11 bases agree with TRBD2. After removal of 6 bases from V and 5 bases from J, the junction contained 8 bases not matched to a gene. The length of the CDR3 is 16 residues. Germline-derived CDR1 and CDR2 are SGHTA and FQGNSA.

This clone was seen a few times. CDR3 sequence: CASTLGRTNEKLFF. CDR3 nucleotide sequence: TGTGCCAGCACCCTGGGCCGAACTAATGAAAAACTGTTTTTT. The chain combines TRBV2 with TRBJ1-4; D is unresolved. This CDR3 is 14 amino acids long. The V end lost 7 bases, the J end lost 1 base, and 10 bases lay between the germline ends. Per the germline V gene, CDR1 is SNHLY and CDR2 is FYNNEI.

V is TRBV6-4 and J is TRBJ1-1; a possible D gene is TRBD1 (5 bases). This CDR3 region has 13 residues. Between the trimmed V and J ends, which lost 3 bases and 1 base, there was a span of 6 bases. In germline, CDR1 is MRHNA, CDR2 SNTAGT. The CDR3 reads CASSERGNTEAFF. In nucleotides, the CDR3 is TGTGCCAGCAGTGAAAGGGGGAACACTGAAGCTTTCTTT.

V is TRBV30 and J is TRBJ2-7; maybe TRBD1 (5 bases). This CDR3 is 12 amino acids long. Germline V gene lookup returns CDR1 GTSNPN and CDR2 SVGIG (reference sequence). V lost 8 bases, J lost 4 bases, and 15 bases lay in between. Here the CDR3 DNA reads TGTGCCACTGGTGGTAGGGGTTACGAGCAGTACTTC. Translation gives CATGGRGYEQYF.

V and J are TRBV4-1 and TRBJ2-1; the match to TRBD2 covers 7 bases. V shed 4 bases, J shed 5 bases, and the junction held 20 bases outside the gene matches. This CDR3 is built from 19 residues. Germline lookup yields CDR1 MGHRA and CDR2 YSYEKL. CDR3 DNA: TGCGCCAGCAGCCCCCCAAGACGGTACAGAGCGGGGATAGACAATGAGCAGTTCTTC. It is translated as CASSPPRRYRAGIDNEQFF.

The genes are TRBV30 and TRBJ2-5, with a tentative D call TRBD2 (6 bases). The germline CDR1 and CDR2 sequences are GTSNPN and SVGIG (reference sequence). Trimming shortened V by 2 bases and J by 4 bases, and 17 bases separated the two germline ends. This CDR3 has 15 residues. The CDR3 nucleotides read TGTGCCTGGAGTCCAGGCCTCGGGGGTTCAGAGACCCAGTACTTC. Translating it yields CAWSPGLGGSETQYF.